The rows below give T cell receptor beta chains drawn from one sample of a study of sequential checkpoint blockade in melanoma. This table comes from immunoSEQ multiplex PCR, and its TCRdb copy is limited to in-frame clones, with some not included. Among over 10,000 clones listed, just over 60% were seen once. This sample comprised CD8+ T cells sorted from blood (inferred from file names), obtained from a patient given nivolumab and ipilimumab in sequence. These receptor sequences come from a human donor with melanoma. Each CDR3 is given with its conserved first and last residue. Each record gives: V gene, J gene, D gene, clone size, CDR3 DNA, CDR3 protein. The D gene is left open where the match is weak. Only part of the rows carry a size: once, few, many, or a class if the clone is expanded.

V: TRBV5-4; J: TRBJ2-1; D: -; size: few; DNA: TGTGCCAGCAGCGCGGCCGGGCGGGACCTCTACAATGAGCAGTTCTTC; CDR3: CASSAAGRDLYNEQFF
V: TRBV5-4; J: TRBJ2-5; D: -; size: -; DNA: TGTGCCAGCAGTCCTGGACAAGAGCAAGAGACCCAGTACTTC; CDR3: CASSPGQEQETQYF
V: TRBV29-1; J: TRBJ2-1; D: TRBD2; size: -; DNA: TGCAGCGTTGAAGATCGGGGGGGCAAATTGGAGGCGTTTGAGCAGTTCTTC; CDR3: CSVEDRGGKLEAFEQFF
V: TRBV5-4; J: TRBJ2-7; D: -; size: few; DNA: TGTGCCAGCAGCCCGGATACCACGGGGGAGCAGTACTTC; CDR3: CASSPDTTGEQYF
V: TRBV19; J: TRBJ2-7; D: TRBD1; size: -; DNA: TGTGCCAGCGCGCCCGGACAGGGCTACGAGCAGTACTTC; CDR3: CASAPGQGYEQYF
V: TRBV7-3; J: TRBJ2-6; D: -; size: -; DNA: TGTGCCAGCAGCTTAAACAGTGTCGGCTCTGGGGCCAACGTCCTGACTTTC; CDR3: CASSLNSVGSGANVLTF
V: TRBV4-1; J: TRBJ2-3; D: TRBD2; size: once; DNA: TGCGCCAGCAGCCAAGAACCAGCGGGAGAACTTGATACGCAGTATTTT; CDR3: CASSQEPAGELDTQYF
V: TRBV5-1; J: TRBJ2-2; D: TRBD2; size: few; DNA: TGCGCCCGCAGCTTGGTGGCTAGCGGGGGGCCTAAGCCGAACTCCGGGGAGCTGTTTTTT; CDR3: CARSLVASGGPKPNSGELFF
V: TRBV6-1; J: TRBJ2-5; D: -; size: medium-sized; DNA: TGTGCCAGCAGTGAAGGATACAGGGCATCCAGGGAGACCCAGTACTTC; CDR3: CASSEGYRASRETQYF
V: TRBV2; J: TRBJ1-4; D: TRBD1; size: -; DNA: TGTGCCAGCATGGGACAGGTGGACGAAAAACTGTTTTTT; CDR3: CASMGQVDEKLFF
V: TRBV11-2; J: TRBJ1-6; D: TRBD1; size: few; DNA: TGTGCCAGCAGCTACGCCGGACAGGGCTCACCCCTCCACTTT; CDR3: CASSYAGQGSPLHF
V: TRBV27; J: TRBJ2-2; D: -; size: few; DNA: TGTGCCAGCAGGTGGGGGCCGAACACCGGGGAGCTGTTTTTT; CDR3: CASRWGPNTGELFF
V: TRBV28; J: TRBJ1-1; D: TRBD1; size: -; DNA: TGTGCCAGCAGACCGACAGGGGGTGCCACTGAAGCTTTCTTT; CDR3: CASRPTGGATEAFF
V: TRBV7-3; J: TRBJ2-1; D: TRBD2; size: -; DNA: TGTGCCAGCAGCTTATTGGGGGGGGCTAGCGGGCACAATGAGCAGTTCTTC; CDR3: CASSLLGGASGHNEQFF
V: TRBV29-1; J: TRBJ2-1; D: TRBD2; size: -; DNA: TGCAGCGTTGAGATGCGGGAGGGCCTGGATTTTGAGCAGTTCTTC; CDR3: CSVEMREGLDFEQFF
V: TRBV15; J: TRBJ2-7; D: TRBD2; size: few; DNA: TGTGCCACCAGCAGTTCATCAGAGGCGGGAGACGAGCAGTACTTC; CDR3: CATSSSSEAGDEQYF
V: TRBV5-5; J: TRBJ2-7; D: -; size: -; DNA: TGTGCCAGCAGCTTGGCAGGCCTACTCTACGAGCAGTACTTC; CDR3: CASSLAGLLYEQYF
V: TRBV30; J: TRBJ1-3; D: TRBD1; size: few; DNA: TGTGCCTGGAGAACAGGACAGGGGGCTGGGAACACCATATATTTT; CDR3: CAWRTGQGAGNTIYF
V: TRBV27; J: TRBJ2-3; D: TRBD2; size: few; DNA: TGTGCCAGCAGTAAAAGCGGGATCACAGATACGCAGTATTTT; CDR3: CASSKSGITDTQYF
V: TRBV9; J: TRBJ2-3; D: TRBD2; size: -; DNA: TGTGCCAGCAGCGTAGAGATAGCGGGGTCCCCTAGCACAGATACGCAGTATTTT; CDR3: CASSVEIAGSPSTDTQYF
V: TRBV28; J: TRBJ2-7; D: -; size: -; DNA: TGTGCCAGCAGTTGGGGTGACGGGGAGGACCTCTACGAGCAGTACTTC; CDR3: CASSWGDGEDLYEQYF
V: TRBV7-9; J: TRBJ2-7; D: TRBD1; size: large; DNA: TGTGCCAGCAGCCCCAGACAGGGGTCTACCTACGAGCAGTACTTC; CDR3: CASSPRQGSTYEQYF
V: TRBV9; J: TRBJ2-1; D: TRBD2; size: -; DNA: TGTGCCAGCTCCTTCGGGGGGGATTACAATGAGCAGTTCTTC; CDR3: CASSFGGDYNEQFF
V: TRBV6-1; J: TRBJ1-2; D: -; size: -; DNA: TGTGCCAGCAGTGAAGCGTATTACGGGGGCTATGGCTACACCTTC; CDR3: CASSEAYYGGYGYTF
V: TRBV19; J: TRBJ2-5; D: TRBD1; size: -; DNA: TGTGCCAGTAGTATAGTCGCTAGGACAGGACAAGAGACCCAGTACTTC; CDR3: CASSIVARTGQETQYF
V: TRBV5-1; J: TRBJ2-1; D: TRBD1; size: -; DNA: TGCGCCAGCAAACTACAGGGGTTTCCCTACAATGAGCAGTTCTTC; CDR3: CASKLQGFPYNEQFF
V: TRBV7-3; J: TRBJ1-1; D: -; size: -; DNA: TGTGCCAGCAGCTTAACAGGGGGGAACACTGAAGCTTTCTTT; CDR3: CASSLTGGNTEAFF
V: TRBV27; J: TRBJ2-1; D: TRBD2; size: -; DNA: TGTGCCAGCAGAGTATTAGCGGGAGGGAACTACAATGAGCAGTTCTTC; CDR3: CASRVLAGGNYNEQFF
V: TRBV13; J: TRBJ1-6; D: -; size: -; DNA: TGTGCCAGCAGCCCCCAATCTAGCCCCCTCCACTTT; CDR3: CASSPQSSPLHF
V: TRBV11-3; J: TRBJ1-1; D: TRBD1; size: -; DNA: TGTGCCAGCAGCTTAGTCGAGACAGGGCCGAACACTGAAGCTTTCTTT; CDR3: CASSLVETGPNTEAFF
V: TRBV6-5; J: TRBJ1-5; D: -; size: -; DNA: TGTGCCAGCCATGGTAGCGGTGACAATCAGCCCCAGCATTTT; CDR3: CASHGSGDNQPQHF
V: TRBV5-6; J: TRBJ1-2; D: TRBD1; size: -; DNA: TGTGCCAGCAGCTTGTTCTCTGGACAGGCCGGCTACACCTTC; CDR3: CASSLFSGQAGYTF
V: TRBV5-1; J: TRBJ1-5; D: -; size: -; DNA: TGCGCCAGCAGCTTGGCGGGGGTGAAAGAGCAGCCCCAGCATTTT; CDR3: CASSLAGVKEQPQHF
V: TRBV15; J: TRBJ2-2; D: -; size: few; DNA: TGTGCCACCAGCAATTACGAGGTCCCCACCGGGGAGCTGTTTTTT; CDR3: CATSNYEVPTGELFF
V: TRBV7-9; J: TRBJ2-2; D: TRBD2; size: few; DNA: TGTGCCAGCAGCTCCCCACTAGCGGGAGACAACACCGGGGAGCTGTTTTTT; CDR3: CASSSPLAGDNTGELFF
V: TRBV6-1; J: TRBJ2-7; D: TRBD2; size: -; DNA: TGTGCCAGCAGTACACCGGGACTAGGGTACGAGCAGTACTTC; CDR3: CASSTPGLGYEQYF
V: TRBV19; J: TRBJ1-6; D: TRBD1; size: few; DNA: TGTGCCAGCCGAACGCCGGGACAGCCGAATTCACCCCTCCACTTT; CDR3: CASRTPGQPNSPLHF
V: TRBV9; J: TRBJ2-1; D: -; size: -; DNA: TGTGCCAGCAGCGTAGAGCAGGGCCCGAGCTCCTACAATGAGCAGTTCTTC; CDR3: CASSVEQGPSSYNEQFF
V: TRBV6-5; J: TRBJ2-5; D: -; size: -; DNA: TGTGCCAGCAGTTACCCCGGACAGTTACAAGAGACCCAGTACTTC; CDR3: CASSYPGQLQETQYF
V: TRBV27; J: TRBJ2-1; D: TRBD2; size: -; DNA: TGTGCCAGCAGTCTCTTAGCGGGAGAATCTGTCAATGAGCAGTTCTTC; CDR3: CASSLLAGESVNEQFF
V: TRBV7-9; J: TRBJ1-5; D: -; size: few; DNA: TGTGCCAGCAGCTTAGTTGATGCCCAGGTGGACAATCAGCCCCAGCATTTT; CDR3: CASSLVDAQVDNQPQHF
V: TRBV5-8; J: TRBJ2-1; D: TRBD1; size: -; DNA: TGTGCCAGCAGCTTGGACGAGACAGGGGCCAACTACAATGAGCAGTTCTTC; CDR3: CASSLDETGANYNEQFF
V: TRBV5-1; J: TRBJ2-7; D: TRBD1; size: -; DNA: TGCGCCAGCGGATCCGGGACAGGGGTACGCGAGCAGTACTTC; CDR3: CASGSGTGVREQYF
V: TRBV15; J: TRBJ1-3; D: -; size: few; DNA: TGTGCCACCAGCAGAGATCGCAGCTCTGGAAACACCATATATTTT; CDR3: CATSRDRSSGNTIYF
V: TRBV12-5; J: TRBJ1-5; D: TRBD1; size: -; DNA: TGTGCTAGTGGTTTGGATACAGGGGGCGCAGAGCCCCAGCATTTT; CDR3: CASGLDTGGAEPQHF
V: TRBV19; J: TRBJ2-3; D: -; size: -; DNA: TGTGCCAGTAGTCTTAACGGCGGGACAGATACGCAGTATTTT; CDR3: CASSLNGGTDTQYF
V: TRBV5-4; J: TRBJ1-1; D: -; size: -; DNA: TGTGCCAGCAGCTTGGGACCCAGGGGAACTGAAGCTTTCTTT; CDR3: CASSLGPRGTEAFF
V: TRBV9; J: TRBJ2-5; D: TRBD2; size: once; DNA: TGTGCCAGCAGCCGGGGACTAGCGGGAGGGGAGACCCAGTACTTC; CDR3: CASSRGLAGGETQYF
V: TRBV2; J: TRBJ2-1; D: TRBD1; size: few; DNA: TGTGCCAGCAGTGAAGGGACAGGGGCGTTATTTGAGCAGTTCTTC; CDR3: CASSEGTGALFEQFF
V: TRBV7-9; J: TRBJ2-7; D: -; size: few; DNA: TGTGCCAGCAGCTTAGTATCCTCCTACGAGCAGTACTTC; CDR3: CASSLVSSYEQYF
V: TRBV19; J: TRBJ1-2; D: -; size: -; DNA: TGTGCCAGTAGCTCCCAGGGGACGGTCTATGGCTACACCTTC; CDR3: CASSSQGTVYGYTF
V: TRBV7-8; J: TRBJ2-3; D: -; size: few; DNA: TGTGCCAGCAGCTTAGGAGGAGGGGGCTTGGATACGCAGTATTTT; CDR3: CASSLGGGGLDTQYF
V: TRBV4-1; J: TRBJ1-1; D: TRBD1; size: -; DNA: TGCGCCAGCAGCTACGGACAGGGAAGGACTGAAGCTTTCTTT; CDR3: CASSYGQGRTEAFF
V: TRBV6-4; J: TRBJ2-7; D: TRBD1; size: -; DNA: TGTGCCAGCAACTCCGGGACAGGGTCCTACGAGCAGTACTTC; CDR3: CASNSGTGSYEQYF
V: TRBV5-1; J: TRBJ2-7; D: -; size: -; DNA: TGCGCCAGCAGCCTGAGGGGGGAGGGCTACGAGCAGTACTTC; CDR3: CASSLRGEGYEQYF
V: TRBV7-2; J: TRBJ2-7; D: TRBD1; size: few; DNA: TGTGCCAGCAGCCCCAGACAGGGGTCTACCTACGAGCAGTACTTC; CDR3: CASSPRQGSTYEQYF
V: TRBV5-6; J: TRBJ2-1; D: -; size: few; DNA: TGTGCCAGCAGCTTGTCCCTTCGACAGTCCTACAATGAGCAGTTCTTC; CDR3: CASSLSLRQSYNEQFF